What follows are 17 T cell receptor beta chains derived from one specimen sequenced in a study of T cells in Graves' hyperthyroidism and ophthalmopathy. TCR beta CDR3 region amplification was performed from RNA transcripts. HTBI primers were the set used in a first-round RT-PCR of the TCR CDR3. TCRdb analysed the multiplex PCR reads with MiXCR anew, one entry per CDR3 protein. The sample has fewer than 650,000 distinct CDR3 sequences, around 14% seen once. The sample was blood. All receptors come from a woman in her 30s with Graves' hyperthyroidism that later progressed to Graves' ophthalmopathy.

This clonotype was seen many times. The V call is TRBV12-3 or TRBV12-4, the J call TRBJ1-1, with 9 bases matching TRBD1. Trimming cost V 6 bases and J 5 bases; bases outside gene matches: 10. The CDR3 is 15 amino acids. Here the CDR3 reads CASSKGGQGDTEAFF. CDR3 bases: TGTGCCAGCAGCAAGGGGGGACAGGGAGATACTGAAGCTTTCTTT.

This clonotype has at least ten counts. The V gene is TRBV5-1, the J gene TRBJ2-1; possible D gene TRBD2, 6 bases. Germline V gene data show CDR1 as SGHRS and CDR2 as YFSETQ. V was cut by 0 bases and J by 7 bases, with 14 bases left in between. CDR3 size: 15 residues. The CDR3 is CASSLELAGMNEQFF. CDR3 DNA: TGCGCCAGCAGCTTGGAACTAGCAGGGATGAATGAGCAGTTCTTC.

The sample holds many counts of this clonotype. The V gene is TRBV12-5, the J gene TRBJ2-2; D gene uncertain. The CDR3 has 16 residues. The V gene lost 0 bases and the J gene lost 1 base, with 9 bases spanning the gap. Looked up from germline, CDR1 is LGHNT and CDR2 is FRNRAP. CDR3 loop: CASGLVLSRNTGELFF. CDR3 sequence (DNA): TGTGCTAGTGGTTTGGTACTATCACGGAACACCGGGGAGCTGTTTTTT.

The sample holds many counts of this clonotype. J is TRBJ2-7 and V is TRBV2; 7 nucleotides match TRBD1. Germline CDR1 reads SNHLY; CDR2 reads FYNNEI. The V gene end was trimmed by 6 bases and the J gene end by 0 bases; junction bases not matched to a gene: 2. This CDR3 region has 13 residues. CDR3 amino acids: CASRGQHSYEQYF. Written as DNA, the CDR3 is TGTGCCAGCAGGGGACAGCACTCCTACGAGCAGTACTTC.

In its sample, this clonotype was seen a few times. This chain links TRBV28 with TRBJ2-7, with a tentative D call TRBD2 (6 bases). This CDR3 has 18 residues. V was clipped by 1 base and J by 2 bases, with 21 bases between them. Germline CDR1 reads MDHEN; CDR2 reads SYDVKM. The CDR3 reads CASSLFPLTGGITYEQYF. The DNA for the CDR3 is TGTGCCAGCAGTTTATTCCCCCTTACTGGCGGGATAACCTACGAGCAGTACTTC.

As regards this clonotype: A read error may be the cause here, since a much bigger clone is one base away. A read error is likely, as this CDR3 ends without the conserved phenylalanine or tryptophan. The chain carries TRBV20-1 and TRBJ1-4; no clear D gene. The length of the CDR3 is 13 residues. Germline V gives CDR1 DFQATT, CDR2 SNEGSKA (reference sequence). V shed 5 bases and J shed 4 bases, with 11 bases lying between them. Here the CDR3 reads CSARTPINEKLFS. Written as DNA, the CDR3 is TGCAGTGCTCGCACGCCGATTAATGAAAAACTGTTTTCT.

The sample holds many counts of this clonotype. The chain's CDR3 is CASTPGSAGSNQPQHF. For the CDR3, the DNA is TGTGCCAGCACTCCAGGTAGTGCGGGCAGCAATCAGCCCCAGCATTTT. The rearrangement joins TRBV28 to TRBJ1-5; D call uncertain. CDR1 is MDHEN and CDR2 is SYDVKM in the germline V gene. The V end was cut by 7 bases, the J end by 1 base, with 17 bases between. This CDR3 contains 16 residues.

The V and J genes are TRBV10-3 and TRBJ2-5, with 12 bases matching TRBD2. This CDR3 region has 17 residues. Germline V gene lookup returns CDR1 ENHRY and CDR2 SYGVKD. V dropped 0 bases and J dropped 2; count of bases not matched to a gene: 4. The CDR3 spells CAISESGLAGGQETQYF. The CDR3, as DNA: TGTGCCATCAGTGAGTCCGGTCTAGCGGGAGGGCAAGAGACCCAGTACTTC.

This clonotype was seen ten or more times. This chain uses TRBV30 with TRBJ2-5; possibly TRBD2 for D (5 bases). The V and J ends lost 0 bases and 4 bases respectively, with 15 bases between them. This CDR3 is built from 15 residues. Germline CDR1 and CDR2: GTSNPN and SVGIG (reference sequence). The CDR3 DNA reads TGTGCCTGGAGTGTCCCGATCAGAGGGTTAGAGACCCAGTACTTC. Encoded protein: CAWSVPIRGLETQYF.

V gene TRBV15 combines with J gene TRBJ2-5; D is uncertain. V lost 0 bases and J 7 bases, leaving 15 bases between the germline ends. Looked up from germline, CDR1 is LNHNV and CDR2 is YYDKDF (reference sequence). CDR3 length: 15 amino acids. The CDR3, as DNA: TGTGCCACCAGCAGAGAACGGATGGACCCAGGGACCCAGTACTTC. Amino acids: CATSRERMDPGTQYF.

This clonotype was seen many times. J is TRBJ1-6 and V is TRBV11-2; 8 bases match TRBD1. The CDR3 runs to 19 residues. J gave up 0 bases and V 5 bases, and 12 bases lay outside the gene matches. Germline lookup yields CDR1 SGHAT and CDR2 FQNNGV. The CDR3 reads CASSPIRGQGSSYNSPLHF. DNA for the CDR3: TGTGCCAGCAGCCCTATTAGAGGACAGGGAAGCTCCTATAATTCACCCCTCCACTTT.

This clonotype was counted ten times or more. The chain is built from TRBV3-1 and TRBJ1-1, with a weak D call TRBD1 (6 bases). CDR1 is LGHDT, CDR2 YNNKEL, per germline (reference sequence). V lost 1 base, J lost 0 bases, and 9 bases lay in between. This CDR3 is 15 amino acids long. CDR3 coding DNA: TGTGCCAGCAGCCAAGCCCAGGGGATGAACACTGAAGCTTTCTTT. Encoded protein: CASSQAQGMNTEAFF.

This clonotype was picked up a small number of times. An end of the junction does not agree with germline; a read error may underlie this. The V gene is TRBV5-6, the J gene TRBJ1-2; D may be TRBD1 (6 bases). Looked up from germline, CDR1 is SGHDT and CDR2 is YYEEEE. The CDR3 consists of 16 residues. CDR3 sequence (DNA): TGTGCCAGCGGCTTGGATGGGGGGCGCGGGTTGTATGGCTACACCTTC. Protein: CASGLDGGRGLYGYTF.

This clonotype was detected ten times or more. The rearrangement links TRBV6-1 to TRBJ1-1; tentatively, D is TRBD1 (6 bases). CDR1 and CDR2 from the germline V gene are MNHNS and SASEGT. This CDR3 region has 14 residues. V lost 8 bases and J lost 4, with 17 bases in between. The CDR3 loop reads CASGGGAPATEAFF. DNA for the CDR3: TGTGCCAGCGGAGGGGGGGCGCCGGCCACTGAAGCTTTCTTT.

This clonotype was recorded many times. This chain links TRBV3-1 with TRBJ2-5, with no clear D. Germline V CDR1 and CDR2: LGHDT, YNNKEL (reference sequence). Between the trimmed V and J ends, which lost 1 base and 5 bases, there was a span of 14 bases. The CDR3 has 15 residues. CDR3 protein: CASSQGPGETETQYF. CDR3 sequence (DNA): TGTGCCAGCAGCCAAGGACCTGGGGAAACGGAGACCCAGTACTTC.

This clonotype has a count of ten or more. The chain joins TRBV12-3 or TRBV12-4 to TRBJ2-1; D is possibly TRBD1 or TRBD2 (5 bases each). Trimming left V 8 bases short and J 8 bases short, with 16 bases between. The CDR3 is 13 amino acids. The CDR3 protein is CASSGPRHDEQFF. The DNA of the CDR3 is TGTGCCAGCTCGGGACCGCGTCACGATGAGCAGTTCTTC.

The CDR3 here is CASSIGWVEVLETQYF. The CDR3 DNA follows: TGTGCCAGCAGCATAGGGTGGGTGGAGGTTCTGGAGACCCAGTACTTC. J is TRBJ2-5 and V is TRBV11-2; maybe TRBD2 (5 bases). With 5 bases removed from V and 5 bases from J, the gap between germline ends came to 21 bases. CDR3 length equals 16 residues. Germline V gene sequence: CDR1 SGHAT, CDR2 FQNNGV.